This TCR beta chain was sequenced during a study of blood T cell repertoires in COVID-19. Study-wide context: The study drew acute and convalescent COVID-19 samples from the United States, Italy and Spain. Sample material is recorded as cDNA or gDNA derived from T cells, B-cell-depleted T cells, or PBMCs.

Original methodology: The authors estimated nucleated cell counts from reference gene primer amplification. Sequencing used immunoSEQ multiplex PCR; TCRdb keeps in-frame clones, though not all of them. D and trimming come from the DNA, and the V and J calls and clone size come from that table. The table shows over 200,000 clones, with 87% occurring only once. The CDR3 runs 13 residues. Germline CDR1 is SGDLS and CDR2 is YYNGEE. Trimming took off 4 bases at V and 4 bases at J, with 10 bases between the two ends. This TCR was recovered from a man in his sixties who had recovered from COVID-19. V gene TRBV9 combines with J gene TRBJ2-3; no clear D. Sample: peripheral blood. CDR3 nucleotide sequence: TGTGCCAGCAGCTCCTGGGCCCCAGATACGCAGTATTTT. Its translation is CASSSWAPDTQYF.